This record looks at one T cell receptor (beta chain) sequence and its context. Its antigen is not known. The data were taken from a study of high-grade serous ovarian cancer treatment subgroups. The wider study: Each sample yielded on average 7,494 unique TCR beta rearrangements from over 12,000 reads.

Tumor tissue was taken before any definitive surgery or chemotherapy was given. Study-wide results and limits: Tumors within one patient showed repertoire similarity of roughly 0.095 to 0.85. Spatial context was lost because tumors were sequenced in bulk.

The CDR3 has 14 amino acids. CDR1 MNHEY and CDR2 SMNVEV come from the germline V gene (reference sequence). J gave up 4 bases and V 6 bases, and 4 bases lay outside the gene matches. Measured with immunoSEQ multiplex PCR; TCRdb has only the in-frame clones, and not every one. Of more than 35,000 clones in the sample, about 80% are singletons; the top ten hold approximately 3%. The specimen was tumor tissue. The clonotype was recovered from a human donor with high-grade serous ovarian cancer. The genes are TRBV27 and TRBJ2-7, with 12 bases identical to TRBD2. The CDR3 sequence is CASSRTSGKYEQYF. Here the CDR3 DNA reads TGTGCCAGCAGCCGGACTAGCGGGAAATACGAGCAGTACTTC.